This T cell receptor beta chain was found in a study of T cells after somatic rescue of genetic block. The repertoire was sequenced with immunoSEQ multiplex PCR; TCRdb's copy has only in-frame clones and lacks some. This sample has about 14,000 clones, with approximately 71% found just once. This CDR3 has 15 residues. V shed 4 bases and J shed 1 base, with 14 bases lying between them. CDR1 SGHRS and CDR2 YFSETQ come from the germline V gene. The sequence was collected from a man between 18 and 29 years old. This chain connects TRBV5-1 to TRBJ2-5; perhaps TRBD2 as D (6 bases). Sequencing was performed on peripheral blood mononuclear cells (PBMCs). CDR3 bases: TGCGCCAGCAGCCCCGGAGGGCAAGTCCAAGAGACCCAGTACTTC. Protein product: CASSPGGQVQETQYF.